This entry concerns a single T cell receptor beta chain. This record comes from a study of neoadjuvant anti-PD-1 for oral cavity cancer. The repertoire was sequenced with immunoSEQ multiplex PCR; TCRdb's copy has only in-frame clones and lacks some. Of over 10,000 clones listed, around two thirds are singletons. The TCR originated in a person aged 35 to 85 with oral cavity squamous cell carcinoma. The material was PBMCs, obtained before nivolumab (anti-PD-1) treatment.

The CDR3, as DNA: TGTGCCAGCAGAGAAGCTCTTCTTCGGTCCTACAATGAGCAGTTCTTC. This gives the protein CASREALLRSYNEQFF. The rearrangement uses TRBV7-9 and TRBJ2-1, with D hard to call. Germline V gives CDR1 SEHNR, CDR2 FQNEAQ (reference sequence). Trimming took off 6 bases at V and 1 base at J, with 16 bases between the two ends. The CDR3 is 16 residues long. The whole variable domain, filled in from reference TRBV7-9 and TRBJ2-1, reads DTGVSQNPRHKITKRGQNVTFRCDPISEHNRLYWYRQTLGQGPEFLTYFQNEAQLEKSRLLSDRFSAERPKGSFSTLEIQRTEQGDSAMYLCASREALLRSYNEQFFGPGTRLTVL.